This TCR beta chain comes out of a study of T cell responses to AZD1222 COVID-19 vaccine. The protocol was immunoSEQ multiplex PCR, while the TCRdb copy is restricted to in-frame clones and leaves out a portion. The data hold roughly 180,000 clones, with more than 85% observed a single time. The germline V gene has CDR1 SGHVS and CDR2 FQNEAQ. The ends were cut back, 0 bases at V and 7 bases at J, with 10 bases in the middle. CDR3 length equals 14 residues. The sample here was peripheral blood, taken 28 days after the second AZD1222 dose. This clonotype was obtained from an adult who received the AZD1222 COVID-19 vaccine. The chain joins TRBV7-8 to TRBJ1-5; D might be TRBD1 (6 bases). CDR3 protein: CASSLAAGVQPQHF. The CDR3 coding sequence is TGTGCCAGCAGCTTAGCCGCAGGGGTGCAGCCCCAGCATTTT.